This T cell receptor beta chain was profiled in a study of technical replicates of blood from a few donors. Per germline, CDR1 SGHRS and CDR2 YFSETQ. This CDR3 has 15 residues. Germline trimming cut 6 bases from V and 2 bases from J; bases unmatched to any gene: 7. Sequenced by immunoSEQ multiplex PCR; TCRdb stores in-frame clones only, minus some. This sample has approximately 69,000 clones, with roughly 96% found just once. This sequence originates from a human donor in good health. The sample comprised T cells isolated from PBMCs. The chain has TRBV5-1 and TRBJ1-4, with TRBD1 identical over 7 bases. CDR3 sequence reads: CASKIKGATNEKLFF. In nucleotides, the CDR3 is TGCGCCAGCAAGATAAAGGGGGCGACTAATGAAAAACTGTTTTTT.